The sequence of this T cell receptor beta chain was determined in a study of T cells in Graves' hyperthyroidism and ophthalmopathy. In the case of this clonotype: A single base separates this from a much larger clone, so it may be a read error.

The V gene's germline CDR1 is MNHNS and CDR2 SASEGT. The CDR3 totals 14 residues. J lost 10 bases, V lost 9 bases, and 14 bases had no gene match. There were TCR beta CDR3 regions amplified from RNA transcripts. First-round RT-PCR of the TCR CDR3 relied on the HTBI primer set. TCRdb reprocessed the multiplex PCR reads with MiXCR, giving one entry per CDR3 protein. The sample records roughly 290,000 distinct CDR3 sequences, about 14% being singletons. Sequencing was carried out using blood. This sequence joins TRBV6-1 and TRBJ1-5, with 8 bases that match TRBD1. This TCR was sampled from a woman under 40 with Graves' hyperthyroidism that later progressed to Graves' ophthalmopathy. The chain's CDR3 is CAREDRAKKRPQHF. The CDR3 DNA sequence: TGTGCCAGGGAGGACAGGGCCAAAAAGAGACCCCAGCATTTT.